The sequence of this T cell receptor (beta chain) was determined in a study of shared clonotypes between healthy human individuals (dated by TCRdb to about 2020). With respect to the entire study: Two women and a few men aged 18 to 49 years were included in the cohort. For each donor, CD4 naive and CD4 memory were each run on three plates, CD8 naive on two plates, and CD8 memory on one plate. To estimate repertoire size and how much clonotypes are shared between individuals, the study performed deep sequencing of blood TCR repertoires from a handful of healthy adults. Different laboratories and diverse techniques were used to prepare libraries and sequence TCR repertoires, to increase sequencing depth and limit assay-specific biases. Leukapheresis yielded between about 0.94 and 8.9 billion PBMCs per donor.

Donors were healthy HIV-negative adults with no recently reported acute infections or vaccinations. All donors were Caucasian adults living in Nashville, Tennessee, USA. The CD8 memory samples were a combination of magnetically selected CD45RO+ cells and CCR7-negative CD45RA+ effector memory (TemRA) cells. After blood collection by leukapheresis, PBMCs were isolated using Ficoll-Histopaque density gradient centrifugation and then cryopreserved in the vapor phase of liquid nitrogen. Purity and quantity of every magnetically sorted T cell population were checked by analytical flow cytometry. Each sorted fraction had its genomic DNA isolated and then quantified by UV absorbance on a Nanodrop 2000c. What the work shows at the level of the full study, not this receptor alone: Sampling was restricted to blood, and TCR repertoires in tissue are likely to differ from TCR repertoires in blood. Higher generation probabilities were observed for clonotypes shared by all four sorted-subset donors than for non-shared clonotypes. Because the study included a small number of donors, the genetic and exposure-history diversity represented was limited. Naive subsets generally had larger estimated clonotype richness than memory subsets did. When several donors were compared, the shared fraction of clonotypes was roughly 4.8% for naive CD4, around 3.6% for naive CD8, roughly 2.5% for memory CD4, and around 0.37% for memory CD8. Incomplete sequencing was indicated by rarefaction of sorted-subset datasets, despite the large sequencing depth. Pairwise subsampling indicated that sequencing depth was expected to affect the degree of clonotype sharing among donors.

Using the deep immunoSEQ assay, multiplex PCR amplified TCR CDR3 regions from genomic DNA. Extracted genomic DNA from each cell subset was distributed evenly across all wells of several immunoSEQ 96-well plates, and each plate was treated as a replicate. For sorted subsets, approximately 190 ng genomic DNA, equal to tens of thousands of T cell genomes, was loaded into each replicate PCR. The purified libraries were quantified using a Qubit 3.0 fluorometer, sized with a Bioanalyzer 2100, and then quantified again using the KAPA Library Quantification kit. Each immunoSEQ 96-well plate was sequenced on its own single-read 150-cycle Illumina NextSeq 550 flow cell. In the original analysis: Because only junctional sequences without quality scores were contained in the immunoSEQ output, filtering matching that applied to full-length reads could not be performed. To assign V/J genes and CDR3, sequences were annotated against IMGT germline references using PyIR, a Python wrapper for IgBLAST v1.9. Reads with weak V/J assignments (E-value above 1e-6), missing CDR3, stop codons, out-of-frame junctions, or ambiguous translated residues were removed. V3J clonotypes were defined as sequences sharing the same inferred V gene, J gene, and CDR3 amino acid sequence. Percentage overlap between repertoires was calculated by dividing the number of shared unique clonotypes by the size of the smaller repertoire. Repertoire richness was assessed with RTK rarefaction, the Chao1 estimator, and Recon v2.1 estimates of unobserved clonotypes. Generation probabilities for all TCRbeta clonotypes obtained by the gDNA method from a handful of donors were computed using OLGA. TCRdb obtained this table from immuneACCESS and retained in-frame rearrangements with V and J assigned. These tables miss some clones; where compared with another copy, unresolved V genes account for less than half of the shortfall, and the remainder is unexplained. V, J and clone size were drawn from that table, and D and trimming were deduced from the DNA. Present in this sample are about 380,000 clones, approximately 97% of which were seen just once. 0.25% to 0.35% of the sample rests with the top ten.

The CDR3 numbers 14 residues from cysteine through phenylalanine. Only the CDR3 DNA stays, 42 bases, in frame from base 1. After removal of 5 bases from V and 3 bases from J, the junction retains 6 bases not matched to a gene. According to the germline V gene, CDR1 reads SGHTA and CDR2 reads FQGNSA. As for this clone: What antigen it recognizes has not been identified. Nothing much larger sits one base from this clone, and base qualities are not available.

This TCR derives from a man between 25 and 39 years old in good health. The sample taken for sequencing was memory CD8+ T cells sorted from blood. What this sample's cell subset or site label stands for: CD45RO+ cells pooled with CCR7-negative TemRA cells. The V and J genes are TRBV7-2 and TRBJ2-7; the junction holds 8 bases that match TRBD2. The CDR3 reads CASSPLGGGYEQYF. The bases are TGTGCCAGCAGCCCCCTCGGGGGGGGCTACGAGCAGTACTTC.